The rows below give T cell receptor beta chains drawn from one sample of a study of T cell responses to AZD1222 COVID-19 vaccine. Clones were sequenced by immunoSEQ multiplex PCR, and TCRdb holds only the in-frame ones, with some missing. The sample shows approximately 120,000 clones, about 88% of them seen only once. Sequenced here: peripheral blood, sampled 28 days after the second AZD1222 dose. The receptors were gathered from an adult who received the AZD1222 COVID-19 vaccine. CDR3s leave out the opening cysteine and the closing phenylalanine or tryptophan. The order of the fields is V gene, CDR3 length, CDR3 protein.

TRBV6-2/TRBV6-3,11,ASSPDRDQPQH
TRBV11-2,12,ASSRRAGEETQY
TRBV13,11,ASSLFTQETQY
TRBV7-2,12,ASSLTGGLGGYT
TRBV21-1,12,ARLGGGVGNTIY
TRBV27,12,ASTHRGGYNEQF
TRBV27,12,ASSFQGPRGEAF
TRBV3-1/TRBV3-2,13,ASSGLAGVADTQY
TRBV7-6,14,ASSSYWQRRNSPLH
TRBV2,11,ASMGGGNSPLH
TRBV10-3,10,AITGGGYGYT
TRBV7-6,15,ASSPRQRAGRAYEQY
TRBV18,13,ASSPSQGPSETQY
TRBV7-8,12,ASSQRDNLRGYT
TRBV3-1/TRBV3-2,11,ASSLTGREKLF
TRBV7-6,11,ASSLPVSRELF
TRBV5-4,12,ASSLDWGNTEAF
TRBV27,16,ASSSRTGWGSGANVLT
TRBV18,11,ASSPPSGYGYT
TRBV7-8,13,ASSLRGHPNTEAF
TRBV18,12,ASSPKHLSDTQY
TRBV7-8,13,ASSLGSSGSLSQY
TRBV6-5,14,ASSYSSLAGAYEQY
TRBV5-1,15,ASSLETRRWSVGTQY
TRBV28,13,ASSLGLPLPYGYT
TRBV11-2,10,ASSLLGQPQH
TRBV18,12,ASSPGGADEKLF
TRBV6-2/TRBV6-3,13,ASSSRTRAGNEQF
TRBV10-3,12,ATANSSGANVLT
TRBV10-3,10,AISMAGYEQY
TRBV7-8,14,ASSGQGTIPNYGYT
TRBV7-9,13,ASSLASGKVYEQY
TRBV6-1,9,ASSDSLRAF
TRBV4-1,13,ASSQGGTGNTEAF
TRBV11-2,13,ASSLGARYTGELF
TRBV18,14,ASSPLKGYRNSPLH
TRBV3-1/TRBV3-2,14,ASSQGLGGLSEKLF
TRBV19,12,ASSMELTQGTQY
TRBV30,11,AWRTSGANVLT